This is a list of T cell receptor beta chains from one sample in a study of shared clonotypes between healthy human individuals. Clones were read by immunoSEQ multiplex PCR, and TCRdb kept only the in-frame ones, dropping some. The sample lists around 2.1 million clones, 95% occurring once. The sequencing sample was made of naive CD4+ T cells sorted from blood. These receptors all stem from a man aged 18 to 35 in good health. CDR3s include the opening cysteine and the closing phenylalanine or tryptophan. The D gene is left open where the match is weak.

>TRBV6-5|TRBJ1-3|NA
TGTGCCAGCAGTTACTCGGACCGTAGAGACACCATATATTTT
CASSYSDRRDTIYF
>TRBV6-6|TRBJ1-6|TRBD1
TGTGCCAGCAGACCGGGACAGGTGAATTCACCCCTCCACTTT
CASRPGQVNSPLHF
>TRBV19|TRBJ1-1|NA
TGTGCCAGCAAGGGACTACCGCGCAACACTGAAGCTTTCTTT
CASKGLPRNTEAFF
>TRBV6-5|TRBJ1-6|TRBD1
TGTGCCAGCAGATATAGGGACAGCGCGTCACCCCTCCACTTT
CASRYRDSASPLHF
>TRBV9|TRBJ2-1|NA
TGTGCCAGCAGCCCGACAGGCAGCTCCTACAATGAGCAGTTCTTC
CASSPTGSSYNEQFF
>TRBV27|TRBJ2-7|NA
TGTGCCAGCAGTTACAGGCAGGGGGAGCAGTACTTC
CASSYRQGEQYF
>TRBV2|TRBJ2-7|NA
TGTGCCAGCAGACCGGAAATCCTGACCTACGAGCAGTACTTC
CASRPEILTYEQYF
>TRBV5-1|TRBJ2-1|NA
TGCGCCAGCAGCCCCGCCCCGGGTTCGGGCTCCTACAATGAGCAGTTCTTC
CASSPAPGSGSYNEQFF
>TRBV7-9|TRBJ2-3|TRBD1
TGTGCCAGCAGCCGTCTAGGACAGGGAAGATATACGCAGTATTTT
CASSRLGQGRYTQYF
>TRBV20-1|TRBJ2-3|NA
TGCAGTGCTCCCCAGGGGGATACGCAGTATTTT
CSAPQGDTQYF
>TRBV30|TRBJ2-1|NA
TGTGCCTGGACTAGGAGAAATGAGCAGTTCTTC
CAWTRRNEQFF
>TRBV30|TRBJ2-7|NA
TGTGCCTGGAGTTCTTCTGGACGGGGGGAGCAGTACTTC
CAWSSSGRGEQYF
>TRBV9|TRBJ2-3|TRBD2
TGTGCCAGCGGTGCGGGGGGCACAGATACGCAGTATTTT
CASGAGGTDTQYF
>TRBV28|TRBJ1-2|TRBD1
TGTGCCAGCAGTATGGACAGGGTTGGTGGCTACACCTTC
CASSMDRVGGYTF
>TRBV19|TRBJ1-2|TRBD1
TGTGCCAGTAGTAAGGTTAATTTGGGGACAGCGAGCTATGGCTACACCTTC
CASSKVNLGTASYGYTF